This TCR beta chain was sequenced in a study of neurological immune-mediated disorders. Study-level results: Multiple sclerosis patients had less TCR clonal expansion than even healthy controls, unlike HTLV-1-associated myelopathy. One related-CDR3 cluster, which may be a signature, held the repertoires of 18 of 34 multiple sclerosis patients after phylogenetic grouping.

This clonotype was seen ten or more times. Its specificity is not known. A 10-nucleotide random UMI tagged transcripts in template-switch 5'RACE cDNA synthesis. From 15-18 subjects, each sequencing run yielded over 170 million TCR-beta sequences. TCRdb passed the 5' RACE reads through MiXCR, listing each CDR3 protein once. The data show tens of thousands of distinct CDR3 sequences, with about 2.5% seen just once and 1.1% held by the top ten. Looked up from germline, CDR1 is SQVTM and CDR2 is ANQGSEA. The CDR3 covers 12 residues. V gave up 4 bases and J gave up 7 bases; unmatched junction bases: 3. Sequencing was done on a sample of PBMCs. The sequence was collected from a woman in her 30s with multiple sclerosis. V and J are TRBV29-1 and TRBJ2-4, with 8 positions matching TRBD2. This CDR3 reads CSVVGTRNIQYF. The CDR3 DNA follows: TGCAGCGTTGTAGGGACTAGGAACATTCAGTACTTC.